The rows below give T cell receptor beta chains drawn from one sample of a study of T cell responses to AZD1222 COVID-19 vaccine. Profiling relied on immunoSEQ multiplex PCR, and the TCRdb table lists in-frame clones only, not all of them. The sample shows some 150,000 clones, 85% to 90% of them seen only once. The input for sequencing was peripheral blood, taken on day 0 of AZD1222 vaccination. These receptor sequences come from an adult in good health. CDR3s leave out the opening cysteine and the closing phenylalanine or tryptophan.

TRBV3-1/TRBV3-2 ASSQRAGSSYNSPLH
TRBV18 ASSPPSSGGRSDTQY
TRBV28 ASSTGIGNQPQH
TRBV4-1 ASSQDLGVNQPQH
TRBV29-1 SVEGGDGYT
TRBV4-1 ASSQDLARAGEQY
TRBV15 ATSRDLEVRGTEAF
TRBV5-1 ASSSGYPGANEKLF
TRBV6-2/TRBV6-3 ASSRDRPSGNTIY
TRBV10-3 AISESGTGANRALGIDTQY
TRBV25-1 ASSEFKAGRNTEAF
TRBV2 ATQGGVSEAF
TRBV5-1 ASSLVADAAYEQY
TRBV19 ASHKDREGEAF
TRBV9 ASSVGSGFPSDTQY
TRBV28 ASSTQGYEQY
TRBV12-3/TRBV12-4 ASSSQPTEAF
TRBV7-3 ASSLVGPDLSGANVLT
TRBV27 ASSLSLGQGLGKLF
TRBV18 ASSPQGREETQY
TRBV7-3 ASSPSTSTDTQY
TRBV6-6 ATRDRGPSPLH
TRBV6-2/TRBV6-3 ASSSAGAGRETQY
TRBV6-2/TRBV6-3 ASSGPRQGASYGYT
TRBV5-1 ASSWGGTSGFNEQF
TRBV28 ASSPGGYADLGYT